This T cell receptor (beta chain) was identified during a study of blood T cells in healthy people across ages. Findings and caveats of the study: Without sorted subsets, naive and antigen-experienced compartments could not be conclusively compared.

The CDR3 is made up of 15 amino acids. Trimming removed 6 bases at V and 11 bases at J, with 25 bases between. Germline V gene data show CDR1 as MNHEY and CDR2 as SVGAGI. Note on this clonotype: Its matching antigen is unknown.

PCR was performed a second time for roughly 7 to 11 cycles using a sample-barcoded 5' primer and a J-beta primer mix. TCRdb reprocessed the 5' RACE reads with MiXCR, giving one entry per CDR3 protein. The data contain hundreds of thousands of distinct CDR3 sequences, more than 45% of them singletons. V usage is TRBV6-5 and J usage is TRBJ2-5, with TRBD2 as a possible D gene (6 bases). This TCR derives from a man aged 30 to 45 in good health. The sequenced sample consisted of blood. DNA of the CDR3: TGTGCCAGCAGAGAACTAGCCACAACATCCCATGAGCAGTACTTC. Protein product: CASRELATTSHEQYF.